Following are 6 T cell receptor beta chains from one sample sequenced in a study of blood T cell repertoires in COVID-19 (dated by TCRdb to the early 2020s). The library came from the immunoSEQ multiplex PCR assay. TCRdb limited this immuneACCESS table to in-frame rearrangements with V and J called. A share of clones is missing; checked studies link under half to unresolved V genes, and the rest is unexplained. The sample table shows 130,000 to 150,000 clones, and approximately 80% are seen once. 13% of the sample lies in the top ten. The material sequenced was peripheral blood. These receptors originate from a man between 60 and 75 years old with active or convalescent COVID-19.

The V and J genes are TRBV11-2 and TRBJ1-2; TRBD1 might be the D (6 bases). From germline, CDR1 is SGHAT and CDR2 FQNNGV. Deletions cut 1 base from V and 8 bases from J, with 11 bases between. CDR3 size: 13 residues. The CDR3: CASSLAAGEGYTF. The DNA for the CDR3 is TGTGCCAGCAGCTTAGCGGCAGGGGAGGGCTACACCTTC. Based on the CDR3 plus reference TRBV11-2 and TRBJ1-2, the full variable domain is EAGVAQSPRYKIIEKRQSVAFWCNPISGHATLYWYQQILGQGPKLLIQFQNNGVVDDSQLPKDRFSAERLKGVDSTLKIQPAKLEDSAVYLCASSLAAGEGYTFGSGTRLTVV.

This clone was seen only once. The V gene is TRBV7-3, the J gene TRBJ1-1; a possible D gene is TRBD1 (6 bases). Trimming removed 7 bases at V and 0 bases at J, with 12 bases between. The CDR3 contains 14 residues. Looked up from germline, CDR1 is SGHTA and CDR2 is FQGTGA. The CDR3 coding sequence is TGTGCCAGCAACCTCGACAGGTTGAACACTGAAGCTTTCTTT. Its protein product is CASNLDRLNTEAFF.

As DNA, the CDR3 is TGTGCCAGCAGTGAGCATCAGGGCCCCCTCCACTTT. Its protein product is CASSEHQGPLHF. J is TRBJ1-6 and V is TRBV2, with D perhaps TRBD1 (5 bases). Trimming pared 3 bases from V and 13 bases from J, leaving 10 bases between. Germline-derived CDR1 and CDR2 are SNHLY and FYNNEI. This CDR3 has 12 residues.

The chain is built from TRBV27 and TRBJ2-4; 7 bases are a match to TRBD2. This CDR3 region has 17 residues. V gave up 7 bases and J gave up 3 bases; unmatched junction bases: 15. Per germline, CDR1 MNHEY and CDR2 SMNVEV (reference sequence). In nucleotides, the CDR3 is TGTGCCAGCACGGCGACTAGCATCCCCTGGGGCAAAAACATTCAGTACTTC. Its protein product is CASTATSIPWGKNIQYF.

This chain connects TRBV9 to TRBJ2-1; 7 bases align to TRBD1. The CDR3 sequence is 14 residues long. CDR1 SGDLS and CDR2 YYNGEE come from the germline V gene. With 1 base clipped from V and 8 bases from J, the junction kept 6 bases outside the gene matches. The CDR3 DNA reads TGTGCCAGCAGCGTACGACAGGGACCGCATGAGCAGTTCTTC. Translating it yields CASSVRQGPHEQFF.

The gene calls are TRBV3-1 (or the pseudogene TRBV3-2) and TRBJ1-1; D may be TRBD1 (6 bases). Germline CDR1 reads LGHDT; CDR2 reads YNNKEL (reference sequence). The V gene lost 4 bases and the J gene lost 3 bases, with 15 bases spanning the gap. The CDR3 sequence is 15 residues long. The CDR3: CASSRLTGRDTEAFF. In nucleotides, the CDR3 is TGTGCCAGCAGCCGGCTGACAGGAAGGGACACTGAAGCTTTCTTT.